Given below is one TCR beta chain in context. The repertoire was sequenced with immunoSEQ multiplex PCR; TCRdb's copy has only in-frame clones and lacks some. The sample contains around 200,000 clones, approximately 85% of which appear only once. The data derive from a study of blood T cell repertoires in COVID-19. Study-level background: The United States, Italy and Spain were the sources of the acute and convalescent COVID-19 samples. From T cells, B-cell-depleted T cells, or PBMCs came the material, which was cDNA or gDNA.

V was trimmed by 2 bases and J by 1 base, leaving 15 bases between them. The CDR3 is 17 residues long. Germline CDR1 and CDR2: SGHNT and YYREEE (reference sequence). The study assigned cohorts using participant-reported clinical history. The origin of this receptor is a man in his forties or fifties who had recovered from COVID-19. The rearrangement links TRBV5-4 to TRBJ2-2, with D unclear. Material for sequencing was PBMCs or T cells enriched from blood (not recorded which). The CDR3 nucleotides read TGTGCCAGCAGCTTAGCGTCTTTTGCCGGGAACACCGGGGAGCTGTTTTTT. Its protein is CASSLASFAGNTGELFF.